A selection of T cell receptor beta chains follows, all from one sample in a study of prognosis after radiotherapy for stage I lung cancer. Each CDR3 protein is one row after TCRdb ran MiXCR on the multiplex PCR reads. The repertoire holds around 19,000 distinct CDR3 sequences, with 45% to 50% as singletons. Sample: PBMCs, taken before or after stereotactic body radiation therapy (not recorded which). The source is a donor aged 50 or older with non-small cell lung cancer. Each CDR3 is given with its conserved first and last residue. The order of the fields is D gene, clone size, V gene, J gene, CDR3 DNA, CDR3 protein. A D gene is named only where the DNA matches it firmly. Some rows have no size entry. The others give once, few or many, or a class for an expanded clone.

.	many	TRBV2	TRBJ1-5	TGTGCCTGCCGCGCGGGGGGGCAGCCCCAGCATTTT	CACRAGGQPQHF
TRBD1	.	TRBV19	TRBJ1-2	TGTGCCAGTAGTTCCCGGGACAGGGCATTCAACTATGTTTACACCTTC	CASSSRDRAFNYVYTF
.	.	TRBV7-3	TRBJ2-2	TGTGCCAGCAGCTCTCACGGGGGTCAGGGCCAAAACACCTGGGAGCTGTTTTTT	CASSSHGGQGQNTWELFF
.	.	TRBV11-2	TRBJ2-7	TGTGCCAGCAGCCTAGGGCTTGGGGGTAACTACGAGCAGTACTTC	CASSLGLGGNYEQYF
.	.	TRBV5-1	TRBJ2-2	TGCGCCAGCAACAATGGCGGGATAAGCACGAACACCGGTGAGCTGTTTTTT	CASNNGGISTNTGELFF
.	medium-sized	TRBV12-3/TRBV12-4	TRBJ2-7	TGTGCCAGCAGTTTATCCGACTTACACTCCTACGAGCAGTACTTC	CASSLSDLHSYEQYF
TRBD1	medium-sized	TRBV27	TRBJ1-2	TGTGCCAGCACAAGGGACAGGGGGGCAGGTTGGTCTGGCTACACCTTC	CASTRDRGAGWSGYTF
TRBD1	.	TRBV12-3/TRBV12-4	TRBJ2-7	TGTGCCAGCAGTTATACAGGGGGCGAACAGTACTTC	CASSYTGGEQYF
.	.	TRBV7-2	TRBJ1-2	TGTGCCAGCAGCCTGGTTTATGGCTACACCTTC	CASSLVYGYTF
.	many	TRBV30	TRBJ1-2	TGTGGGGTACAGGAGGTTAACTATGGCTACACCTTC	CGVQEVNYGYTF
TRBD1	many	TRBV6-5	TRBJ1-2	TGTGCCAGCAGTTCCTCTGGGAACAGGGGGCCCCTCTATGGCTACACCTTC	CASSSSGNRGPLYGYTF
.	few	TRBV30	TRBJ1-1	TGTGCCTGGAGGGGGGGCCGGCTGAACACTGAAGCTTTCTTT	CAWRGGRLNTEAFF
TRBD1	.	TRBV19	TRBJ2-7	TGTGCCAGTAGTGTCGCAGGGGGCGCGGTCTACGAGCAGTACTTC	CASSVAGGAVYEQYF
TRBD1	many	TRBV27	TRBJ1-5	TGTGCCAGCAGTTTCAACAGGGGTCAGCCCCAGCATTTT	CASSFNRGQPQHF
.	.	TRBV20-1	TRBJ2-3	TGCAGTGCTAGAGATTCATGTTTGGTTGCAGATACGCAGTATTTT	CSARDSCLVADTQYF
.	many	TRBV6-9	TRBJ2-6	TGTGCCAGCAGTTACGACTCTGGGGCCAACGTCCTGACTTTC	CASSYDSGANVLTF
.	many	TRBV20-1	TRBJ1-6	TGCAGTGCTCCACCCCGAGCAGGGAGTTCACCCCTCCACTTT	CSAPPRAGSSPLHF
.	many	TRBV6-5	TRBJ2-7	TGTGCCAGCAGTTACTCGTATAGCGAAAACTACGAGCAGTACTTC	CASSYSYSENYEQYF
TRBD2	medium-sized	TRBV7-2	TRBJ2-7	TGTGCCAGCAGACAACCTAGCGGGGGGTACGAGCAGTACTTC	CASRQPSGGYEQYF
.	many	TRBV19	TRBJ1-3	TGTGCCAGTAGTATAGACCCCCCGACTGGAAACACCATATATTTT	CASSIDPPTGNTIYF
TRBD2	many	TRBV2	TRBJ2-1	TGTGCCAGCAGTGTTCATTCCGGGACAGCTTATACTTCGGGACTAGCGGGGTCCTACAATGAGCAGTTCTTC	CASSVHSGTAYTSGLAGSYNEQFF
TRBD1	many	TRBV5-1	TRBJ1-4	TGCGCCAGCAGCTGGACCGGGACAGTGAATGAAAAACTGTTTTTT	CASSWTGTVNEKLFF
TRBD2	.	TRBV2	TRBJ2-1	TGTGCCAGCAGTCGACTAGCGGGACTAAATGAGCAGTTCTTC	CASSRLAGLNEQFF
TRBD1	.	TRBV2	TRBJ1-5	TGTGCCAGCACGAAAGGGACAGGCTTGTGTCAGCCCCAGCATTTT	CASTKGTGLCQPQHF
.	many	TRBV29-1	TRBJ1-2	TGCAGCGTTACGCGGGCAGCCGGAGGTGGCTACACCTTC	CSVTRAAGGGYTF
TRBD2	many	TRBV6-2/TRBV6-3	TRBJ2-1	TGTGCCAGCAGTGAACTAATCAGAGGCCTAGCGGGGTCCAGAAGAGGGCGAGGGGAGCAGTTCTTC	CASSELIRGLAGSRRGRGEQFF
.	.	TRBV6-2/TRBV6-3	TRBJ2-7	TGTGCCAGCATTAAAAACCCTGGACTAGGGGGCTACGAGCAGTACTTC	CASIKNPGLGGYEQYF
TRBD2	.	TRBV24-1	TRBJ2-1	TGTGCCACCAGTGATTTGCGGCTAGCGGGGGGTCGGCAGTTCTTC	CATSDLRLAGGRQFF
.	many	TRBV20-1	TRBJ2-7	TGCAGTGCTAGAGCTGAGGGGGGTTACGAGCAGTACTTC	CSARAEGGYEQYF
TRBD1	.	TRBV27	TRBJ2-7	TGTGCCAGCAGTCAGGGACAGGGCACCTACGAGCAGTACTTC	CASSQGQGTYEQYF
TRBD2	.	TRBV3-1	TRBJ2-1	TGTGCCAGCAGCCAAGCCCTTGGGACTAGCAATGAGCAGTTCTTC	CASSQALGTSNEQFF
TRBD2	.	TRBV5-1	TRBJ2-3	TGCGCCAGCAGCTCCCCGGGACTAGCCCCTAGTGGCACAGATACGCAGTATTTT	CASSSPGLAPSGTDTQYF
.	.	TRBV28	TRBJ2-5	TGTGCCAGCAGTTCCCCCCCCCCCGCTCCCAGGAAACAAGAGACCCAGTACTTC	CASSSPPPAPRKQETQYF
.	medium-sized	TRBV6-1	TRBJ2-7	TGTGCCAGCAGTGCAAACGGGGCTCCCTGGGAGCAGTACTTC	CASSANGAPWEQYF
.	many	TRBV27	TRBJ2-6	TGTGCCAGCAGTTTAAAGGAGTTCTCTGGGGCCAACGTCCTGACTTTC	CASSLKEFSGANVLTF
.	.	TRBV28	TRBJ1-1	TGTGCCAGCAATATTGCCCTGGGGGGTGTCACTGAAGCTTTCTTT	CASNIALGGVTEAFF
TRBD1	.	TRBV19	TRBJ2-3	TGTGCCAGTAGGGGGACAGGGGCCGCAGGAGATACGCAGTATTTT	CASRGTGAAGDTQYF
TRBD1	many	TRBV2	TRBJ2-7	TGTGCCAGCAGTAGTACCGGGACAGGGGTAGAAGAGCAGTACTTC	CASSSTGTGVEEQYF
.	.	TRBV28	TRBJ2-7	TGTGCCGGCAGCAAATTTAGGGAACCATTCTACGAGCAGTACTTC	CAGSKFREPFYEQYF
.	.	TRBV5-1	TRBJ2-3	TGCGCCAGCAGTAGGGGGAGAGCCGGGGGAGATACGCAGTATTTT	CASSRGRAGGDTQYF
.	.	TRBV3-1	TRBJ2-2	TGTGCCATCCAGTCCGGGGCAGGGGCCGGGGAGCTGTTTTTT	CAIQSGAGAGELFF
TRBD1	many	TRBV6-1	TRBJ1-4	TGTGCCAGCATCTTCCAGGGGGTGGAACTGTTTTTT	CASIFQGVELFF
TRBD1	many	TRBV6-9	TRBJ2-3	TGTGCCAGCAGTTACCCAAAAGGCCGCCCGGGACAGGGAACAGATACGCAGTATTTT	CASSYPKGRPGQGTDTQYF
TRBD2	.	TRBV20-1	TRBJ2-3	TGCAGTGCAACCCTAGCGGGAGCCTCAGATACGCAGTATTTT	CSATLAGASDTQYF
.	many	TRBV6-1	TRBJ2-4	TGTGCCAGCAGTGAGACCAAGTGGGGGACCAAAAACATTCAGTACTTC	CASSETKWGTKNIQYF